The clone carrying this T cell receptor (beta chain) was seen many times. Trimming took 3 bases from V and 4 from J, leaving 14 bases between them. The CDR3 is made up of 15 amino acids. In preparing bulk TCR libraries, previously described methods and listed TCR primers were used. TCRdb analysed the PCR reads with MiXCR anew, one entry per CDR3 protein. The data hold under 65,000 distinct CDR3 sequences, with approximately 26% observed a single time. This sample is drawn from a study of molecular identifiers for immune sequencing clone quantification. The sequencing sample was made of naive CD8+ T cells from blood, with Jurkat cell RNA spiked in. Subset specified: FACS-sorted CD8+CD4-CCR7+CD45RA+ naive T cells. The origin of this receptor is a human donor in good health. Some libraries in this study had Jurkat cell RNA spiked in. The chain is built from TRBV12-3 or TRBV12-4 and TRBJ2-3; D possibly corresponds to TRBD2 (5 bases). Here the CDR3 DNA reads TGTGCCAGCAGTTTGCCTAGCCCTTACCCAGATACGCAGTATTTT. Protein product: CASSLPSPYPDTQYF.